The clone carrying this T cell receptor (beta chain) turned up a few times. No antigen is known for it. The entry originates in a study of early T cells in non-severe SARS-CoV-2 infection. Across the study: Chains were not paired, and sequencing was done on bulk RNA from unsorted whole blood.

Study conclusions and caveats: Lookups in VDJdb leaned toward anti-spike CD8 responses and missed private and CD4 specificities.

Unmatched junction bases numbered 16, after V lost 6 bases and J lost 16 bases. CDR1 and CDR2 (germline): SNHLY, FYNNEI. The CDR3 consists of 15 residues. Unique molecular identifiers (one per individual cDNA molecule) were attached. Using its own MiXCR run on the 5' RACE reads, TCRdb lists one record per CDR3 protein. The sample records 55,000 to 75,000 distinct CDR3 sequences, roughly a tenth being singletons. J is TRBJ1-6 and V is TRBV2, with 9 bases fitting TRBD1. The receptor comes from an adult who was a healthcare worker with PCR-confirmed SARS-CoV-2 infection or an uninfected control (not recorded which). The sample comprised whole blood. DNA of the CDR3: TGTGCCAGCAGCCGAACACAGGGGGCGCAATTAGTACTCCACTTT. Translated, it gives CASSRTQGAQLVLHF.